These 2 T cell receptor beta chains originate from one sample sequenced in a study of blood T cell repertoires in COVID-19. The data were produced by immunoSEQ multiplex PCR, yet TCRdb's version contains in-frame clones alone and is incomplete. The repertoire holds approximately 110,000 clones, with approximately 90% as singletons. Sequencing input: peripheral blood. The receptors shown here come from a human donor in a cohort sampled during active COVID-19.

This clone was detected only once. This chain connects TRBV5-1 to TRBJ2-3; 11 positions match TRBD2. V lost 4 bases and J lost 3; bases outside the gene matches: 10. This CDR3 is built from 17 residues. Germline assignment: CDR1 SGHRS and CDR2 YFSETQ. Written as DNA, the CDR3 is TGCGCCAGCAGCAACCCGGGACTAGCGGATAGGACAGATACGCAGTATTTT. Translating gives CASSNPGLADRTDTQYF.

The V and J genes are TRBV6-2 or TRBV6-3 and TRBJ1-1; D is unclear. The V and J ends lost 0 bases and 7 bases respectively, with 21 bases between them. The CDR3 contains 17 residues. The germline gives CDR1 MNHEY, CDR2 SVGEGT. This CDR3 reads CASSYSRMRAQTFEAFF. CDR3 bases: TGTGCCAGCAGTTACTCCAGAATGAGGGCCCAAACCTTTGAAGCTTTCTTT.